This record covers a single T cell receptor (beta chain). The antigen remains unidentified. The sample originates from a study of T cells in localized non-small cell lung cancer. Findings of the study overall: Uninvolved adjacent lung showed higher T cell clonality than tumor.

Repertoires were generated with immunoSEQ multiplex PCR, while TCRdb's copy carries only in-frame clones and drops some. The data contain fewer than 10,000 clones, just under 45% of them singletons. The ends lost 5 bases at V and 7 bases at J; junction bases unmatched: 8. There are 15 residues in the CDR3. Germline CDR1 reads SGHNT; CDR2 reads YENEEA. Source: lymph node tissue, taken before any cancer treatment. This chain connects TRBV11-3 to TRBJ2-1; 10 nucleotides line up with TRBD2. This TCR derives from a woman aged 40-69 years with stage I lung adenocarcinoma. CDR3 sequence reads: CASSPERGGRNEQFF. The CDR3 coding sequence is TGTGCCAGCAGCCCTGAGCGGGGGGGCCGAAATGAGCAGTTCTTC.